Shown below are 8 T cell receptor beta chains from a single sample sequenced in a study of T cells in Graves' hyperthyroidism and ophthalmopathy. Amplified TCR beta CDR3 regions came from RNA transcripts. RT-PCR in the first round (using the HTBI primer set) targeted the TCR CDR3. TCRdb re-derived calls from the multiplex PCR reads in MiXCR, one entry per CDR3 protein. The table has about 400,000 distinct CDR3 sequences, around 14% seen once. The specimen sequenced was blood. The receptor source for this set is a woman between 18 and 29 years old with Graves' hyperthyroidism.

This clonotype was detected ten times or more. The rearrangement uses TRBV5-6 and TRBJ1-1; the D is unclear. This CDR3 comprises 13 residues. CDR1 is SGHDT, CDR2 YYEEEE, per germline. V lost 7 bases and J 8 bases, leaving 18 bases between the germline ends. Here the CDR3 DNA reads TGTGCCAGCCAGCTTAACCCCCTCGTCGAAGCTTTCTTT. This sequence encodes CASQLNPLVEAFF.

This clonotype appeared many times. This chain uses TRBV7-2 with TRBJ2-3, with TRBD2 matching over 7 bases. CDR1 is SGHTA, CDR2 FQGNSA, per germline. There are 22 residues in the CDR3. Trimming cost V 3 bases and J 0 bases; bases outside gene matches: 24. CDR3 residues: CASSFSSRGGGRAVPSTDTQYF. The CDR3 region has the DNA TGTGCCAGCAGCTTCTCTTCGCGAGGCGGGGGTCGGGCCGTCCCTAGCACAGATACGCAGTATTTT.

At least ten counts were recorded for this clonotype. This chain uses TRBV2 with TRBJ1-5; 8 bases are shared with TRBD1. Germline CDR1 and CDR2: SNHLY and FYNNEI. J was trimmed by 6 bases and V by 6 bases; bases with no gene match: 10. CDR3 length: 15 residues. As DNA, the CDR3 is TGTGCCAGCAGAGAGACAGGGGCCGTGGGTCAGCCCCAGCATTTT. Translation: CASRETGAVGQPQHF.

V usage is TRBV5-1 and J usage is TRBJ2-2; tentative D call: TRBD2 (6 bases). V dropped 0 bases and J dropped 1 base, with 13 bases sitting between them. The CDR3 loop spans 17 amino acids. Germline lookup yields CDR1 SGHRS and CDR2 YFSETQ. CDR3 amino acids: CASSLDIVGGNTGELFF. The CDR3 coding sequence is TGCGCCAGCAGCTTGGACATCGTGGGGGGGAACACCGGGGAGCTGTTTTTT.

This clonotype came up many times. This sequence joins TRBV27 and TRBJ1-2; D possibly corresponds to TRBD1 (5 bases). Germline lookup yields CDR1 MNHEY and CDR2 SMNVEV (reference sequence). This CDR3 is built from 13 residues. V lost 3 bases to trimming and J lost 6 bases, with 11 bases between them. CDR3 region: CASSFAGFDGYTF. CDR3 DNA sequence: TGTGCCAGCAGTTTCGCAGGGTTTGATGGCTACACCTTC.

This clonotype has a count of ten or more. The V call is TRBV7-3, the J call TRBJ2-7; D may be TRBD1 (6 bases). The CDR3 is made up of 15 amino acids. The V end was cut by 2 bases, the J end by 0 bases, with 11 bases between. Germline-derived CDR1 and CDR2 are SGHTA and FQGTGA. For the CDR3, the DNA is TGTGCCAGCAGCTTAGGGCAGGGGATCTCCTACGAGCAGTACTTC. Translated: CASSLGQGISYEQYF.

In DNA form, the CDR3 reads TGTGCCAGCAGCCAAGCGCGGGGGAGGGCTTTGAATGAGCAGTTCTTC. Its protein product is CASSQARGRALNEQFF. The chain is built from TRBV14 and TRBJ2-1; 7 nucleotides line up with TRBD2. CDR3 length: 16 residues. Germline loops: CDR1 SGHDN, CDR2 FVKESK. V shed 1 base and J 7 bases; nucleotides not matched to a gene: 10. Full variable domain (missing parts from reference TRBV14 and TRBJ2-1): EAGVTQFPSHSVIEKGQTVTLRCDPISGHDNLYWYRRVMGKEIKFLLHFVKESKQDESGMPNNRFLAERTGGTYSTLKVQPAELEDSGVYFCASSQARGRALNEQFFGPGTRLTVL.

This clonotype showed up just a few times. In DNA, the CDR3 is TGCAGTGCTCCCAGGGGGATGAACACTGAAGCTTTCTTT. This translates into CSAPRGMNTEAFF. The chain uses TRBV20-1 and TRBJ1-1; 7 bases match TRBD1. CDR3 length: 13 amino acids. V lost 5 bases to trimming and J lost 0 bases; unmatched junction nucleotides: 3. In germline, CDR1 is DFQATT, CDR2 SNEGSKA (reference sequence).